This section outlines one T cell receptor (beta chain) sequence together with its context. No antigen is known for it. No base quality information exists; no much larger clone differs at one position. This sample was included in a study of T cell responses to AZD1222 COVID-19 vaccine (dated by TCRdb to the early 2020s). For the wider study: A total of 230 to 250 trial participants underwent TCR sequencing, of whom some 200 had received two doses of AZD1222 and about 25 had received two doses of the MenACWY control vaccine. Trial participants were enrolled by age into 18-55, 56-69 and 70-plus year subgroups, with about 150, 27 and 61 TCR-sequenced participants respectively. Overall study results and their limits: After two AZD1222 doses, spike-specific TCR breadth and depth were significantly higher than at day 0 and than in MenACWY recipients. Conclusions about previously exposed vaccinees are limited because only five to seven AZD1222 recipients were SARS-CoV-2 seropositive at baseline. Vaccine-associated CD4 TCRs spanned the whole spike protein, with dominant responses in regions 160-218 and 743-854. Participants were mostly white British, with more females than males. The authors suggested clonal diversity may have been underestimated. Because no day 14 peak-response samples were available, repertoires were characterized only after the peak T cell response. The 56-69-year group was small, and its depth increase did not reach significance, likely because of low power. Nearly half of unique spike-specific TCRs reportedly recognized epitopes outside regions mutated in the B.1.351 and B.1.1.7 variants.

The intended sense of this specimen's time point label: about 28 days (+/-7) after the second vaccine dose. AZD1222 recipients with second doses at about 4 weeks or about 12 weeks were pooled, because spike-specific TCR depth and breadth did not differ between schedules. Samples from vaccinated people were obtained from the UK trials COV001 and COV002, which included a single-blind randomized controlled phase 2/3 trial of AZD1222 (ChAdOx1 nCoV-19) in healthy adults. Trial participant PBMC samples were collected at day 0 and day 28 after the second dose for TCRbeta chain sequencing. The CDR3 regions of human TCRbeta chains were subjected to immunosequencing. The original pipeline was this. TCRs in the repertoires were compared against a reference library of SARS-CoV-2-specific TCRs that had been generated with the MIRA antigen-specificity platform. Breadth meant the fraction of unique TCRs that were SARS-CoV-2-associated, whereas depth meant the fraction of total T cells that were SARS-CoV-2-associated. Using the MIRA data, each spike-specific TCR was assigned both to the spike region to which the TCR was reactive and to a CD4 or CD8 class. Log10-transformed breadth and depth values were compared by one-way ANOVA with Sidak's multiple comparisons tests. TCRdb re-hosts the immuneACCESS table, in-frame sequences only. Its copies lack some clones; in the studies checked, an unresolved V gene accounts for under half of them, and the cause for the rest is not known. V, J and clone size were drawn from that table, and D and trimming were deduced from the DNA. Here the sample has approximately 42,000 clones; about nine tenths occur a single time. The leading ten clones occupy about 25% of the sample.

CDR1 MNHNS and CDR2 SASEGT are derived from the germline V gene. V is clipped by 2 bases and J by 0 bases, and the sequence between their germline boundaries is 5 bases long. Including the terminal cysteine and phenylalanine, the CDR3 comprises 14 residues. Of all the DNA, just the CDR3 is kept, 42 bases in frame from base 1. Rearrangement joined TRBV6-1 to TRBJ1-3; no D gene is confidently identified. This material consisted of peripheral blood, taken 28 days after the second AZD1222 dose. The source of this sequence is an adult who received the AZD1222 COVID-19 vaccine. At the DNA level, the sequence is TGTGCCAGCAGTGAATCCGGCTCTGGAAACACCATATATTTT. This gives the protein CASSESGSGNTIYF.